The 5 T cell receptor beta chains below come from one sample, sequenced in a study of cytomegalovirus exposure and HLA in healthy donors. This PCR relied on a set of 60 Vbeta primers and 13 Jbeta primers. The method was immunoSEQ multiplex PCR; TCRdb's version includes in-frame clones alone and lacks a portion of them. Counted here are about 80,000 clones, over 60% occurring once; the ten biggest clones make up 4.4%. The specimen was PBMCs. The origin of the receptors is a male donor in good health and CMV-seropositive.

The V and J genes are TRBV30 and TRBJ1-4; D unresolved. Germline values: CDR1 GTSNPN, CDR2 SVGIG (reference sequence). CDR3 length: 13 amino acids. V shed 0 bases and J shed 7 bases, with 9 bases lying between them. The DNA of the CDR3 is TGTGCCTGGAGTGTACTCAGAGGTGAAAAACTGTTTTTT. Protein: CAWSVLRGEKLFF.

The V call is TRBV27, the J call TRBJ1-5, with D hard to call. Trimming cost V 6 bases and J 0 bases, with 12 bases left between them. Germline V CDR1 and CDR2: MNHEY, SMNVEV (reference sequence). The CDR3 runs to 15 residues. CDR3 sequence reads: CASRPAPFSNQPQHF. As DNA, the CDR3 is TGTGCCAGCAGACCAGCGCCGTTTAGCAATCAGCCCCAGCATTTT.

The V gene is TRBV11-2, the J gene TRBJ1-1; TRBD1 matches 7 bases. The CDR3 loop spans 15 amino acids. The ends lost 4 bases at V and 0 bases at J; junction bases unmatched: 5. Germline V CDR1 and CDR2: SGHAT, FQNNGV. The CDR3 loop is CASSSIGGLNTEAFF. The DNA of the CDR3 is TGTGCCAGCAGCTCAATAGGGGGCCTGAACACTGAAGCTTTCTTT.

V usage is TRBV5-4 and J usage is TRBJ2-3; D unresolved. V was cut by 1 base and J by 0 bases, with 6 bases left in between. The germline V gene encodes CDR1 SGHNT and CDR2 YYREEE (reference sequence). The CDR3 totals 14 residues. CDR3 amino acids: CASSLTASTDTQYF. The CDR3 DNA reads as TGTGCCAGCAGCTTGACTGCTAGCACAGATACGCAGTATTTT. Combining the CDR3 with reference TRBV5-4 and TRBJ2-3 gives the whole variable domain ETGVTQSPTHLIKTRGQQVTLRCSSQSGHNTVSWYQQALGQGPQFIFQYYREEENGRGNFPPRFSGLQFPNYSSELNVNALELDDSALYLCASSLTASTDTQYFGPGTRLTVL.

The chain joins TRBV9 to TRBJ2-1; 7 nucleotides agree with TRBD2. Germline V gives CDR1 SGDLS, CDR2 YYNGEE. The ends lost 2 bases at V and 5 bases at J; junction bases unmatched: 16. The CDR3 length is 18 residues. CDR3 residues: CASSVEEGRETAHNEQFF. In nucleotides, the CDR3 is TGTGCCAGCAGCGTGGAGGAGGGGCGGGAGACTGCCCACAATGAGCAGTTCTTC.